Shown below are 25 T cell receptor beta chains from a single sample sequenced in a study of shared clonotypes between healthy human individuals. Assay: immunoSEQ multiplex PCR; the TCRdb copy retains only in-frame clones and omits some. The data show about 380,000 clones, 96% seen once. The source material was memory CD8+ T cells sorted from blood. Subset in this sample: CD45RO+ cells pooled with CCR7-negative TemRA cells. These receptors all stem from a man aged 30 to 39 in good health.

The genes are TRBV11-2 and TRBJ1-2; maybe TRBD1 (6 bases). This CDR3 spans 13 amino acids. Germline values: CDR1 SGHAT, CDR2 FQNNGV. Between the trimmed V and J ends, which lost 1 base and 7 bases, there was a span of 10 bases. CDR3 amino acids: CASSLAGGAGYTF. DNA for the CDR3: TGTGCCAGCAGCTTAGCGGGGGGCGCTGGCTACACCTTC.

In its sample, this clone was seen once. V gene TRBV28 combines with J gene TRBJ1-2; tentatively, D is TRBD1 (5 bases). CDR1 MDHEN and CDR2 SYDVKM come from the germline V gene. With 3 bases removed from V and 0 bases from J, the gap between germline ends came to 8 bases. This CDR3 region has 14 residues. CDR3 region: CASSFGGANYGYTF. As DNA, the CDR3 is TGTGCCAGCAGTTTCGGGGGGGCTAACTATGGCTACACCTTC.

V is TRBV4-2 and J is TRBJ2-7; D gene unclear. Germline V gene lookup returns CDR1 LGHNA and CDR2 YNFKEQ. CDR3 length: 13 residues. Trimming took 3 bases from V and 0 from J, leaving 6 bases between them. The CDR3 loop is CASSQVSSYEQYF. The CDR3 nucleotides read TGTGCCAGCAGCCAGGTAAGCTCCTACGAGCAGTACTTC.

The chain joins TRBV11-2 to TRBJ2-5; D is ambiguous. The CDR3 contains 19 residues. Germline CDR1 reads SGHAT; CDR2 reads FQNNGV. Trimming removed 0 bases from V and 5 bases from J, with 25 bases in between. CDR3 sequence reads: CASSLDLGPEQPPHETQYF. CDR3 nucleotide sequence: TGTGCCAGCAGCTTAGATCTCGGTCCGGAGCAGCCCCCCCATGAGACCCAGTACTTC.

The CDR3 region has the DNA TGTGCCAGCAGCTCGAGGACTTCTACCTTGTACGAGCAGTACTTC. Amino acids: CASSSRTSTLYEQYF. The chain has TRBV11-2 and TRBJ2-7; D possibly corresponds to TRBD2 (5 bases). The germline V and J ends were trimmed by 4 bases and 4 bases, with 17 bases remaining between them. CDR1 SGHAT and CDR2 FQNNGV come from the germline V gene. CDR3 length equals 15 residues.

The rearrangement links TRBV9 to TRBJ2-3; 8 nucleotides line up with TRBD2. V lost 1 base and J lost 3; bases outside the gene matches: 7. The CDR3 is 16 residues long. The germline V gene has CDR1 SGDLS and CDR2 YYNGEE. CDR3 sequence reads: CASSVSGRAETDTQYF. CDR3 nucleotide sequence: TGTGCCAGCAGCGTATCCGGGAGGGCCGAGACAGATACGCAGTATTTT.

The chain couples TRBV10-3 to TRBJ1-1, with a tentative D call TRBD1 (6 bases). This CDR3 is 18 amino acids long. Germline CDR1 reads ENHRY; CDR2 reads SYGVKD. V shed 3 bases and J shed 1 base, with 21 bases lying between them. The CDR3 DNA sequence: TGTGCCATCAGTGAAGTTAGGAACAGGGTACCCCAGAACACTGAAGCTTTCTTT. Residues: CAISEVRNRVPQNTEAFF.

The J gene is TRBJ2-1, the V gene TRBV11-2; the D is unclear. Trimming removed 1 base at V and 8 bases at J, with 9 bases between. Germline CDR1 SGHAT, CDR2 FQNNGV. The CDR3 has 13 residues. The CDR3 here is CASSLVRPDEQFF. The CDR3, as DNA: TGTGCCAGCAGCTTAGTCCGGCCGGATGAGCAGTTCTTC.

Here the CDR3 DNA reads TGTGCCAGCGGGACACGACTGCCTTCTGGAAACACCATATATTTT. This gives the protein CASGTRLPSGNTIYF. The rearrangement uses TRBV6-1 and TRBJ1-3; D may be TRBD1 (6 bases). Germline lookup yields CDR1 MNHNS and CDR2 SASEGT. V dropped 8 bases and J dropped 1 base, with 15 bases sitting between them. The CDR3 length is 15 residues.

V gene TRBV4-2 combines with J gene TRBJ2-3, with TRBD1 identical over 11 bases. The CDR3 totals 16 residues. V lost 2 bases, J lost 4 bases, and 5 bases stayed unmatched. Germline CDR1 reads LGHNA; CDR2 reads YNFKEQ. The CDR3 bases are TGTGCCAGCAGCCAACCGATGGGACAGGGGGCAGATACGCAGTATTTT. It codes for CASSQPMGQGADTQYF.

The chain employs TRBV28 and TRBJ2-7; 7 positions match TRBD2. The germline V gene encodes CDR1 MDHEN and CDR2 SYDVKM. The CDR3 loop spans 15 amino acids. V was clipped by 7 bases and J by 0 bases; unmatched bases: 9. CDR3 sequence reads: CASTSAGGSSYEQYF. CDR3 nucleotide sequence: TGTGCCAGCACCTCGGCCGGGGGGAGCTCCTACGAGCAGTACTTC.

V is TRBV28 and J is TRBJ1-2, with 8 bases identical to TRBD1. CDR1 MDHEN and CDR2 SYDVKM come from the germline V gene. The CDR3 consists of 19 residues. V dropped 3 bases and J dropped 8; count of bases not matched to a gene: 23. CDR3 loop: CASSFAGGFYPDNSHGYTF. DNA for the CDR3: TGTGCCAGCAGTTTCGCAGGGGGCTTCTATCCCGATAACTCTCACGGCTACACCTTC.

V usage is TRBV19 and J usage is TRBJ2-7; a weak D match, TRBD2 (5 bases). The V end was cut by 4 bases, the J end by 7 bases, with 14 bases between. This CDR3 contains 13 residues. Germline V gives CDR1 LNHDA, CDR2 SQIVND (reference sequence). Here the CDR3 DNA reads TGTGCCAGTAGTACCCAACACGGCGGGGAGCAGTACTTC. This translates into CASSTQHGGEQYF.

The rearrangement joins TRBV6-5 to TRBJ1-2, with 7 bases that match TRBD1. This CDR3 region has 15 residues. Germline-derived CDR1 and CDR2 are MNHEY and SVGAGI. The J segment lost 8 bases and the V segment lost 6 bases, leaving 15 bases of the junction unmatched. In DNA, the CDR3 is TGTGCCAGCAGACGTACGACAGGGAGATTGCACGGCTACACCTTC. Its translation: CASRRTTGRLHGYTF.

The chain links TRBV30 to TRBJ1-2; D gene uncertain. Between the trimmed V and J ends, which lost 2 bases and 4 bases, there was a span of 11 bases. Germline CDR1 and CDR2: GTSNPN and SVGIG (reference sequence). The CDR3 totals 13 residues. The CDR3 sequence is CAWSITLVYGYTF. The DNA for the CDR3 is TGTGCCTGGAGTATCACATTAGTCTATGGCTACACCTTC.

This chain links TRBV5-5 with TRBJ1-5; D call uncertain. The CDR3 has 13 residues. The V end lost 4 bases, the J end lost 2 bases, and 7 bases lay between the germline ends. Germline-derived CDR1 and CDR2 are SGHKS and YYEKEE (reference sequence). The CDR3 nucleotides read TGTGCCAGCAGCCCCGGGCGCAATCAGCCCCAGCATTTT. Protein: CASSPGRNQPQHF.

The chain recombines TRBV7-2 with TRBJ2-4; D unresolved. Germline-derived CDR1 and CDR2 are SGHTA and FQGNSA. CDR3 size: 14 residues. V lost 0 bases, J lost 6 bases, and 9 bases lay in between. CDR3 region: CASSLAPNLNIQYF. CDR3 nucleotides: TGTGCCAGCAGCTTAGCGCCCAACCTAAACATTCAGTACTTC.

J is TRBJ2-7 and V is TRBV4-1; a possible D gene is TRBD2 (5 bases). The CDR3 is 18 amino acids. Per the germline V gene, CDR1 is MGHRA and CDR2 is YSYEKL. V was clipped by 1 base and J by 2 bases, with 21 bases between them. The CDR3 spells CASSQGRLSWGSTYEQYF. CDR3 bases: TGCGCCAGCAGCCAAGGGAGGCTATCATGGGGTTCAACCTACGAGCAGTACTTC.

The chain employs TRBV5-6 and TRBJ1-2; possible D gene TRBD1, 5 bases. Trimming cost V 0 bases and J 5 bases, with 14 bases left between them. This CDR3 is 15 amino acids long. Germline V gene sequence: CDR1 SGHDT, CDR2 YYEEEE. In DNA form, the CDR3 reads TGTGCCAGCAGCTTGGTGGGCGACAGACTTTATGGCTACACCTTC. This encodes CASSLVGDRLYGYTF.

V gene TRBV10-3 combines with J gene TRBJ2-1; D is possibly TRBD2 (6 bases). Trimming stripped 0 bases from V and 8 bases from J, with 14 bases between. This CDR3 has 15 residues. Germline V gene data show CDR1 as ENHRY and CDR2 as SYGVKD. The CDR3 is CAISESPTRADEQFF. CDR3 in DNA: TGTGCCATCAGTGAGTCGCCGACTAGGGCCGATGAGCAGTTCTTC.

This chain joins TRBV5-1 and TRBJ1-3; a possible D gene is TRBD1 (6 bases). Germline-derived CDR1 and CDR2 are SGHRS and YFSETQ. The CDR3 sequence is 17 residues long. V lost 2 bases and J lost 1, with 16 bases in between. CDR3 amino acids: CASSFRRGKDSGNTIYF. As DNA, the CDR3 is TGCGCCAGCAGCTTTAGGAGGGGGAAAGATTCTGGAAACACCATATATTTT.

The sample holds one count of this clone. The gene calls are TRBV5-6 and TRBJ2-1; no clear D. The germline V gene encodes CDR1 SGHDT and CDR2 YYEEEE. This CDR3 has 12 amino acids. Trimming took 1 base from V and 7 from J, leaving 6 bases between them. The DNA of the CDR3 is TGTGCCAGCAGCTTGTTGGTTAATGAGCAGTTCTTC. This codes for CASSLLVNEQFF.

The chain carries TRBV28 and TRBJ2-7; 10 bases fit TRBD2. The V gene's germline CDR1 is MDHEN and CDR2 SYDVKM. The CDR3 has 13 residues. V lost 10 bases, J lost 3 bases, and 6 bases stayed unmatched. The CDR3 DNA reads TGTGCCACCTGGACTAGCGGATACTACGAGCAGTACTTC. Translating it yields CATWTSGYYEQYF.

V is TRBV20-1 and J is TRBJ2-1; D is unresolved. The CDR3 is 11 amino acids. Germline CDR1 reads DFQATT; CDR2 reads SNEGSKA (reference sequence). V was trimmed by 3 bases and J by 6 bases, leaving 6 bases between them. This chain's CDR3 is CSASGPNEQFF. The CDR3 region has the DNA TGCAGTGCTAGCGGGCCCAATGAGCAGTTCTTC.

This chain connects TRBV5-1 to TRBJ2-1, with D possibly called TRBD1 or TRBD2 (6 bases each). The germline CDR1 and CDR2 sequences are SGHRS and YFSETQ. This CDR3 contains 15 residues. Deletions cut 2 bases from V and 10 bases from J, with 19 bases between. CDR3 DNA sequence: TGCGCCAGCAGCTTAGGCCGGGGGCTAAGTAACGAGCAGTTCTTC. It specifies CASSLGRGLSNEQFF.